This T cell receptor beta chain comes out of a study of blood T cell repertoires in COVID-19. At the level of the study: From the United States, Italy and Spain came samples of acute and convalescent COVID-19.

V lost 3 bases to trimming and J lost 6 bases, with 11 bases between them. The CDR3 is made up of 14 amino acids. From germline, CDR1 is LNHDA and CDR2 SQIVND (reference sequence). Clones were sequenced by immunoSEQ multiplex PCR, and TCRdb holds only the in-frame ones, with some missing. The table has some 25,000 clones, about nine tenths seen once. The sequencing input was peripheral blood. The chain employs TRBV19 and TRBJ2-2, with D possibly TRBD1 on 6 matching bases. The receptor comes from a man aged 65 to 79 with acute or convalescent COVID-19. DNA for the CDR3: TGTGCCAGTAGTATGCAACAGGGCCCCGGGGAGCTGTTTTTT. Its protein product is CASSMQQGPGELFF. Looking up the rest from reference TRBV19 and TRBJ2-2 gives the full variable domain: DGGITQSPKYLFRKEGQNVTLSCEQNLNHDAMYWYRQDPGQGLRLIYYSQIVNDFQKGDIAEGYSVSREKKESFPLTVTSAQKNPTAFYLCASSMQQGPGELFFGEGSRLTVL.